The 31 T cell receptor beta chains below come from one sample, sequenced in a study of regulatory T cells in long-lasting Graves disease listed by TCRdb under 2021. This sample's time point label indicates: persistent/refractory GD, antithyroid drugs over 5 years with positive TRAb. For both TCR sequencing and RNA sequencing, RNA was extracted from PBMCs in TRIzol. Library preparation used multiplex PCR. TCRdb names Illumina HiSeq 4000 as the instrument used. To build TCR beta libraries, CDR3 regions were amplified by Arm-PCR using iRepertoire HTBI primers. TCRdb took the public reads, trimmed them with fastp at Q25, ran MiXCR for clone calling and kept in-frame beta chains. Each entry merges the rows of one CDR3 protein and shows their most common DNA and genes. The sample has 300,000 to 350,000 distinct CDR3 sequences on record, roughly a fifth of them singletons. The biggest ten clones account for just under 30% of the sample.

The specimen was peripheral blood mononuclear cells (PBMCs), collected when the disease was refractory, from a patient treated with antithyroid drugs. These receptors were obtained from a female donor with Graves disease.

This chain connects TRBV27 to TRBJ1-1; perhaps TRBD1 as D (5 bases). CDR3 size: 14 residues. The ends were cut back, 0 bases at V and 6 bases at J, with 11 bases in the middle. Germline CDR1 MNHEY, CDR2 SMNVEV (reference sequence). CDR3 sequence: CASSLSGTGPEAFF. CDR3 bases: TGTGCCAGCAGTTTATCCGGGACTGGGCCTGAAGCTTTCTTT.

The table lists this clonotype with many counts. This sequence joins TRBV12-3 or TRBV12-4 and TRBJ2-5; possibly TRBD1 for D (6 bases). This CDR3 spans 12 amino acids. Trimming removed 0 bases at V and 11 bases at J, with 10 bases between. The CDR3 protein is CASSLAQGTQYF. In DNA form, the CDR3 reads TGTGCCAGCAGTTTAGCGCAGGGGACGCAGTACTTC.

In its sample, this clonotype was seen many times. The gene calls are TRBV6-5 and TRBJ2-7; D might be TRBD2 (7 bases). Germline CDR1 MNHEY, CDR2 SVGAGI. The CDR3 has 15 amino acids. The V and J ends lost 2 bases and 5 bases respectively, with 16 bases between them. The CDR3 coding sequence is TGTGCCAGCAGTTACACGGAGGGGGGGCTGGACGAGCAGTACTTC. Protein product: CASSYTEGGLDEQYF.

The chain carries TRBV7-2 and TRBJ2-1; D gene uncertain. Trimming left V 3 bases short and J 7 bases short, with 13 bases between. CDR3 length equals 14 residues. CDR1 is SGHTA and CDR2 is FQGNSA in the germline V gene. This CDR3 reads CASSFVATRNEQFF. The CDR3 nucleotides are TGTGCCAGCAGCTTTGTAGCTACTCGGAATGAGCAGTTCTTC.

There are a few counts of this clonotype. The V gene is TRBV19, the J gene TRBJ1-1; TRBD1 matches at 12 bases. Per germline, CDR1 LNHDA and CDR2 SQIVND (reference sequence). V lost 5 bases and J lost 0; bases outside the gene matches: 4. This CDR3 spans 16 amino acids. CDR3 DNA: TGTGCCAGTAGTCCAGGGACAGGGGGCTTGAACACTGAAGCTTTCTTT. This gives the protein CASSPGTGGLNTEAFF. Based on the CDR3 plus reference TRBV19 and TRBJ1-1, the full variable domain is DGGITQSPKYLFRKEGQNVTLSCEQNLNHDAMYWYRQDPGQGLRLIYYSQIVNDFQKGDIAEGYSVSREKKESFPLTVTSAQKNPTAFYLCASSPGTGGLNTEAFFGQGTRLTVV.

This clonotype has just a few counts. V gene TRBV5-4 combines with J gene TRBJ1-1; a possible D gene is TRBD1 (5 bases). Per germline, CDR1 SGHNT and CDR2 YYREEE (reference sequence). V dropped 0 bases and J dropped 2 bases, with 11 bases sitting between them. The CDR3 consists of 15 residues. CDR3 loop: CASSLAWGRNTEAFF. For the CDR3, the DNA is TGTGCCAGCAGCTTGGCCTGGGGGAGAAACACTGAAGCTTTCTTT.

The V call is TRBV7-9, the J call TRBJ2-7; D not resolved. The V end lost 5 bases, the J end lost 0 bases, and 11 bases lay between the germline ends. CDR3 size: 14 residues. CDR1 is SEHNR, CDR2 FQNEAQ, per germline (reference sequence). The CDR3 coding sequence is TGTGCCAGCAGCCGCTCTGGGCCCTCCTACGAGCAGTACTTC. This translates into CASSRSGPSYEQYF.

The table lists this clonotype with many counts. The V and J genes are TRBV6-1 and TRBJ2-7; TRBD2 is a possible D gene (5 bases). Germline lookup yields CDR1 MNHNS and CDR2 SASEGT. Deletions cut 0 bases from V and 1 base from J, with 13 bases between. This CDR3 contains 16 residues. CDR3 in DNA: TGTGCCAGCAGTGAAGCAGCAGGTCGGAGGTCCTACGAGCAGTACTTC. Translating it yields CASSEAAGRRSYEQYF.

In this sample, this clonotype turned up many times. The V and J genes are TRBV11-2 and TRBJ2-4, with 8 bases identical to TRBD1. J gave up 4 bases and V 10 bases, and 15 bases lay outside the gene matches. Looked up from germline, CDR1 is SGHAT and CDR2 is FQNNGV. The CDR3 totals 16 residues. The CDR3 DNA is TGTGCCACCCAGGGCGGACAGGGCCTACCAAAAAACATTCAGTACTTC. It yields the protein CATQGGQGLPKNIQYF.

This clonotype showed up many times. The chain has TRBV7-9 and TRBJ2-6; TRBD2 might be the D (5 bases). With 7 bases removed from V and 1 base from J, the gap between germline ends came to 11 bases. The germline V gene encodes CDR1 SEHNR and CDR2 FQNEAQ (reference sequence). The CDR3 spans 15 residues. The DNA of the CDR3 is TGTGCCAGCACCACTACGGGGTCTGGGGCCAACGTCCTGACTTTC. It yields the protein CASTTTGSGANVLTF.

A few counts support this clonotype. The J gene is TRBJ1-6, the V gene TRBV5-5, with TRBD1 matching 8 bases. The CDR3 totals 15 residues. Germline CDR1 is SGHKS and CDR2 is YYEKEE (reference sequence). Trimming at V came to 5 bases and at J to 7 bases, leaving 8 bases not matched to a gene. The CDR3: CASSFGQGLNSPLHF. The CDR3 DNA follows: TGTGCCAGCAGTTTTGGACAGGGTCTAAATTCACCCCTCCACTTT.

The V gene is TRBV6-1, the J gene TRBJ2-7; D remains ambiguous. Germline-derived CDR1 and CDR2 are MNHNS and SASEGT. CDR3 length: 15 residues. V lost 4 bases to trimming and J lost 3 bases, with 16 bases between them. CDR3 in DNA: TGTGCCAGCAGTGCCGGACGGGTCCTTAACTACGAGCAGTACTTC. Protein sequence: CASSAGRVLNYEQYF.

This clonotype was seen a few times. The CDR3 sequence is CASSVEIAGAEQYF. The CDR3 DNA is TGTGCCAGCAGCGTAGAGATCGCGGGTGCCGAGCAGTACTTC. V gene TRBV9 combines with J gene TRBJ2-7, with a weak D call TRBD2 (5 bases). Trimming pared 0 bases from V and 6 bases from J, leaving 13 bases between. The germline gives CDR1 SGDLS, CDR2 YYNGEE. This CDR3 is built from 14 residues.

This clonotype was counted ten times or more. The chain joins TRBV6-1 to TRBJ2-7; TRBD2 might be the D (6 bases). The CDR3 consists of 13 residues. The V gene lost 8 bases and the J gene lost 6 bases, with 17 bases spanning the gap. The germline CDR1 and CDR2 sequences are MNHNS and SASEGT. CDR3 sequence reads: CASGRPHLSEQYF. The DNA for the CDR3 is TGTGCCAGCGGGAGGCCACACCTCTCCGAGCAGTACTTC.

This rearrangement joins TRBV20-1 to TRBJ2-3; the D is unclear. CDR1 and CDR2 (germline): DFQATT, SNEGSKA (reference sequence). Trimming pared 3 bases from V and 2 bases from J, leaving 12 bases between. There are 14 residues in the CDR3. DNA of the CDR3: TGCAGTGCTAGGGGCAGACGGATCACAGATACGCAGTATTTT. It codes for CSARGRRITDTQYF.

The table lists this clonotype with a few counts. The rearrangement uses TRBV15 and TRBJ1-5; perhaps TRBD1 as D (6 bases). Germline V lookup: CDR1 LNHNV, CDR2 YYDKDF (reference sequence). V was cut by 1 base and J by 7 bases, with 17 bases left in between. The length of the CDR3 is 16 residues. Written as DNA, the CDR3 is TGTGCCACCAGCAGAGGATACCGGGACACCGGGCAGCCCCAGCATTTT. Protein: CATSRGYRDTGQPQHF.

This clonotype showed up just a few times. The chain is built from TRBV29-1 and TRBJ1-4; D gene unclear. The germline CDR1 and CDR2 sequences are SQVTM and ANQGSEA. V was trimmed by 7 bases and J by 0 bases, leaving 9 bases between them. CDR3 size: 13 residues. CDR3 region: CSAVTATNEKLFF. In DNA form, the CDR3 reads TGCAGCGCGGTGACTGCAACTAATGAAAAACTGTTTTTT.

There are a few counts of this clonotype. The V gene is TRBV6-1, the J gene TRBJ2-7; 9 bases fit TRBD2. V lost 7 bases and J lost 2; bases outside the gene matches: 12. The CDR3 runs 16 residues. The germline V gene encodes CDR1 MNHNS and CDR2 SASEGT. In DNA, the CDR3 is TGTGCCAGCAACCAAGCGAGACTAGCGGACCCCTACGAGCAGTACTTC. It yields the protein CASNQARLADPYEQYF.

The chain combines TRBV6-1 with TRBJ2-2, with 9 bases identical to TRBD1. Germline trimming cut 6 bases from V and 2 bases from J; bases unmatched to any gene: 4. Germline CDR1 reads MNHNS; CDR2 reads SASEGT. The CDR3 loop spans 15 amino acids. CDR3 in DNA: TGTGCCAGCAGCCCACAGGGGGCTAACACCGGGGAGCTGTTTTTT. Translating gives CASSPQGANTGELFF.

The chain couples TRBV27 to TRBJ2-1, with 8 bases matching TRBD1. From germline, CDR1 is MNHEY and CDR2 SMNVEV (reference sequence). The CDR3 spans 14 residues. Trimming removed 7 bases from V and 4 bases from J; junction bases left unmatched: 6. CDR3 in amino acids: CASKRQGRYNEQFF. CDR3 nucleotide sequence: TGTGCCAGCAAGCGACAGGGGAGATACAATGAGCAGTTCTTC.

The chain has TRBV28 and TRBJ1-5; TRBD1 matches at 9 bases. Germline assignment: CDR1 MDHEN and CDR2 SYDVKM. The V segment lost 6 bases and the J segment 1 base; nucleotides outside the gene matches: 7. The CDR3 spans 16 residues. This chain's CDR3 is CASRYPGQGSNQPQHF. CDR3 DNA: TGTGCCAGCAGATATCCGGGACAGGGAAGCAATCAGCCCCAGCATTTT. Looking up the rest from reference TRBV28 and TRBJ1-5 gives the full variable domain: DVKVTQSSRYLVKRTGEKVFLECVQDMDHENMFWYRQDPGLGLRLIYFSYDVKMKEKGDIPEGYSVSREKKERFSLILESASTNQTSMYLCASRYPGQGSNQPQHFGDGTRLSIL.

Notes on this clonotype: A clone one base away is much larger, so this may be a read error. This chain links TRBV3-1 with TRBJ1-2, with TRBD1 identical over 9 bases. The CDR3 sequence is 13 residues long. CDR1 is LGHDT and CDR2 is YNNKEL in the germline V gene (reference sequence). The CDR3 bases are TGTGCCAGCAGCCCCCGGGACAGGGCTGGCTACAACTTC. Protein product: CASSPRDRAGYNF.

The V call is TRBV20-1, the J call TRBJ1-2, with TRBD1 matching 7 bases. The CDR3 is 13 amino acids. Germline trimming cut 3 bases from V and 4 bases from J; bases unmatched to any gene: 5. Germline CDR1 DFQATT, CDR2 SNEGSKA (reference sequence). CDR3 loop: CSASLQGVYGYTF. CDR3 coding DNA: TGCAGTGCTAGTCTCCAGGGGGTCTATGGCTACACCTTC.

This clonotype was seen at least ten times. The chain employs TRBV6-1 and TRBJ1-2; D remains unclear. The CDR3 consists of 13 residues. Germline values: CDR1 MNHNS, CDR2 SASEGT. V lost 7 bases to trimming and J lost 0 bases, with 9 bases between them. The CDR3 sequence is CASKERANYGYTF. The CDR3, as DNA: TGTGCCAGCAAGGAGAGAGCTAACTATGGCTACACCTTC.

The chain links TRBV6-1 to TRBJ1-2, with D tentatively TRBD1 (5 bases). This CDR3 comprises 13 residues. Germline CDR1 is MNHNS and CDR2 is SASEGT. Trimming shortened V by 6 bases and J by 7 bases, and 15 bases separated the two germline ends. DNA for the CDR3: TGTGCCAGCAGGGGGGTCAAGCTGTTTGGCTACACCTTC. This translates into CASRGVKLFGYTF.

There are many counts of this clonotype. DNA for the CDR3: TGTGCCAGCAGTTTTCGGGACAGCCACTTGTCCGAGCAGTACTTC. This encodes CASSFRDSHLSEQYF. The chain is built from TRBV28 and TRBJ2-7; 7 bases are shared with TRBD1. Germline V gives CDR1 MDHEN, CDR2 SYDVKM. The CDR3 is 15 amino acids. With 3 bases clipped from V and 6 bases from J, the junction kept 11 bases outside the gene matches.

At least ten counts were recorded for this clonotype. Germline and junction disagree at one end, which may indicate a read error. This chain connects TRBV5-1 to TRBJ1-2; possible D gene TRBD1, 6 bases. This CDR3 has 14 residues. Germline CDR1 reads SGHRS; CDR2 reads YFSETQ. In DNA form, the CDR3 reads TGTGCCAGCAGTTTTGGGGACAACAACTATGGCTACACCTTC. This gives the protein CASSFGDNNYGYTF.

This clonotype was seen ten or more times. This chain's CDR3 is CASSEVRYNQPQHF. DNA of the CDR3: TGTGCCAGCAGTGAGGTGAGGTACAATCAGCCCCAGCATTTT. The chain employs TRBV6-1 and TRBJ1-5; the D is unclear. There are 14 residues in the CDR3. The germline V gene encodes CDR1 MNHNS and CDR2 SASEGT. The V gene lost 3 bases and the J gene lost 3 bases, with 9 bases spanning the gap.

This clonotype was detected many times. V is TRBV10-1 and J is TRBJ1-5, with D unresolved. Germline assignment: CDR1 WNHNN and CDR2 SYGVQD (reference sequence). The CDR3 length is 12 residues. CDR3: CGGLDPNQPQHF. Written as DNA, the CDR3 is TGCGGCGGGTTGGACCCCAATCAGCCCCAGCATTTT.

This clonotype occurred many times. The chain has TRBV27 and TRBJ2-1, with D perhaps matching TRBD1 (6 bases). CDR1 MNHEY and CDR2 SMNVEV come from the germline V gene (reference sequence). V gave up 6 bases and J gave up 4 bases, with 13 bases separating them. CDR3 size: 14 residues. The CDR3 region is CASRRDNQYNEQFF. CDR3 bases: TGTGCCAGCAGGAGGGACAACCAATACAATGAGCAGTTCTTC.

This clonotype was recorded a few times. An end of the junction differs from the germline gene, which may be a read error. The CDR3, as DNA: TGTGCCAGCGGTTACAGGCTGGTCCGGGCCGGGGAGCTGTTTTTT. Its translation: CASGYRLVRAGELFF. J is TRBJ2-2 and V is TRBV6-9, with D possibly TRBD1 on 5 matching bases. Germline loops: CDR1 MNHGY, CDR2 SVAAGI. This CDR3 contains 15 residues.